Following are 32 T cell receptor beta chains from one sample sequenced in a study of Graves' ophthalmopathy and Graves' hyperthyroidism. Researchers took RNA transcripts and amplified TCR beta CDR3 regions from them. HTBI primers served in a first-round RT-PCR, which a second-round multiplex PCR followed. Each CDR3 protein is one row after TCRdb ran MiXCR on the multiplex PCR reads. The table shows about 1.2 million distinct CDR3 sequences, with about two fifths occurring only once. The sequencing input was peripheral blood or thyroid tissue (not recorded which). These receptors were obtained from an adult man with Graves' hyperthyroidism.

This clonotype has at least ten counts. The chain employs TRBV6-5 and TRBJ1-5; no firm D call. The V end was cut by 8 bases, the J end by 6 bases, with 8 bases between. Germline V lookup: CDR1 MNHEY, CDR2 SVGAGI. This CDR3 spans 11 amino acids. DNA for the CDR3: TGTGCCAGCGGCGTGGGTCAGCCCCAGCATTTT. Residues: CASGVGQPQHF.

This clonotype showed up many times. The chain has TRBV29-1 and TRBJ1-2; a possible D gene is TRBD1 (6 bases). This CDR3 has 13 residues. CDR1 is SQVTM and CDR2 is ANQGSEA in the germline V gene. Trimming shortened V by 7 bases and J by 6 bases, and 18 bases separated the two germline ends. The CDR3 is CSADQTGKDGYTF. The CDR3 region has the DNA TGCAGCGCAGATCAAACAGGGAAGGATGGCTACACCTTC. Supplemented by reference TRBV29-1 and TRBJ1-2, the full variable domain reads SAVISQKPSRDICQRGTSLTIQCQVDSQVTMMFWYRQQPGQSLTLIATANQGSEATYESGFVIDKFPISRPNLTFSTLTVSNMSPEDSSIYLCSADQTGKDGYTFGSGTRLTVV.

The rearrangement joins TRBV10-3 to TRBJ1-2; TRBD1 agrees at 8 bases. The CDR3 contains 15 residues. The V gene end was trimmed by 6 bases and the J gene end by 4 bases; junction bases not matched to a gene: 10. Germline lookup yields CDR1 ENHRY and CDR2 SYGVKD. The CDR3 DNA sequence: TGTGCCATCAGGGGGACAGGAGCATTTAGCTATGGCTACACCTTC. Its protein is CAIRGTGAFSYGYTF.

This clonotype appeared a few times. This chain joins TRBV5-1 and TRBJ2-7; D call uncertain. V was pared by 1 base and J by 8 bases, with 16 bases between. This CDR3 has 14 amino acids. CDR1 and CDR2 (germline): SGHRS, YFSETQ. CDR3 in DNA: TGCGCCAGCAGCTTGTTACCACAGCTCGATCAGCAGTACTTC. It specifies CASSLLPQLDQQYF.

This clonotype occurred many times. The chain employs TRBV20-1 and TRBJ2-2; 7 bases are shared with TRBD1. From germline, CDR1 is DFQATT and CDR2 SNEGSKA (reference sequence). V lost 1 base to trimming and J lost 7 bases; unmatched junction nucleotides: 6. The CDR3 has 14 amino acids. The CDR3 region has the DNA TGCAGTGCTAGAGGAATAGGGGGCATCGGGGAGCTGTTTTTT. It encodes CSARGIGGIGELFF.

The genes are TRBV7-2 and TRBJ2-3, with D hard to call. With 5 bases removed from V and 5 bases from J, the gap between germline ends came to 20 bases. CDR3 length: 16 amino acids. Germline V lookup: CDR1 SGHTA, CDR2 FQGNSA. CDR3: CASSPSDPGRLDTQYF. DNA for the CDR3: TGTGCCAGCAGCCCCTCCGACCCCGGGCGACTAGATACGCAGTATTTT.

The chain employs TRBV10-1 and TRBJ1-5; 9 bases agree with TRBD1. Judging by the DNA end, TRBJ2-3 fits better; the J call may be wrong. CDR3 length equals 15 residues. Germline V gene data show CDR1 as WNHNN and CDR2 as SYGVQD (reference sequence). CDR3: CASRGQGTRGQPQYF. The DNA for the CDR3 is TGCGCCAGCAGAGGACAGGGGACCCGCGGTCAGCCCCAGTATTTT.

This clonotype was seen ten or more times. A much larger clone differs from this one at a single base, so this may be a read error. The J gene is TRBJ1-1, the V gene TRBV12-3 or TRBV12-4; D not certain. This CDR3 contains 12 residues. For the CDR3, the DNA is TGTGCCAGCAGTTTTGGGAACTCTGAAGCTTTCTTT. Its translation is CASSFGNSEAFF.

In this sample, this clonotype turned up a few times. The rearrangement links TRBV4-3 to TRBJ1-2; D gene unclear. There are 15 residues in the CDR3. Deletions cut 1 base from V and 4 bases from J, with 13 bases between. Germline assignment: CDR1 LGHNA and CDR2 YSLEER. CDR3 nucleotide sequence: TGCGCCAGCAGCCAAGTGAGGAAGGGTGGCTATGGCTACACCTTC. Amino acid sequence: CASSQVRKGGYGYTF.

This clonotype was detected only a few times. CDR3 residues: CASSFPTGQGTEAFF. The CDR3 DNA reads as TGTGCCAGCAGCTTTCCGACAGGCCAGGGGACTGAAGCTTTCTTT. This rearrangement joins TRBV5-8 to TRBJ1-1, with D maybe TRBD1 (6 bases). The V gene's germline CDR1 is SGHTS and CDR2 YDEGEE. The length of the CDR3 is 15 residues. The germline V and J ends were trimmed by 2 bases and 5 bases, with 16 bases remaining between them.

The V call is TRBV15, the J call TRBJ1-6; 9 nucleotides match TRBD1. The CDR3 spans 14 residues. Germline V gives CDR1 LNHNV, CDR2 YYDKDF (reference sequence). With 5 bases clipped from V and 15 bases from J, the junction kept 11 bases outside the gene matches. Written as DNA, the CDR3 is TGTGCCACCAGCCGAGGGGGACAGGGAGCGATCCTCCACTTT. Protein: CATSRGGQGAILHF.

Regarding this clonotype: It may be a read error: a sequence one base away is much more abundant. This sequence joins TRBV5-6 and TRBJ1-2; D gene uncertain. CDR3 size: 14 residues. The germline gives CDR1 SGHDT, CDR2 YYEEEE. V gave up 2 bases and J gave up 4 bases, with 12 bases separating them. This chain's CDR3 is CASSFPGSGYGYTF. Here the CDR3 DNA reads TGTGCCAGCAGCTTCCCAGGATCAGGCTATGGCTACACCTTC.

This clonotype was counted only a few times. The chain carries TRBV6-2 or TRBV6-3 and TRBJ1-5; D remains ambiguous. The CDR3 totals 16 residues. V was trimmed by 3 bases and J by 3 bases, leaving 15 bases between them. Germline values: CDR1 MNHEY, CDR2 SVGEGT. The CDR3 is CASSYIRPKDNQPQHF. The CDR3 nucleotides are TGTGCCAGCAGTTATATCCGACCTAAAGACAATCAGCCCCAGCATTTT.

The chain combines TRBV5-5 with TRBJ1-1, with D tentatively TRBD1 (6 bases). Looked up from germline, CDR1 is SGHKS and CDR2 is YYEKEE (reference sequence). V was trimmed by 4 bases and J by 1 base, leaving 14 bases between them. The length of the CDR3 is 15 residues. The CDR3 nucleotides read TGTGCCAGCAGCGAGACAGGATACCCGAACACTGAAGCTTTCTTT. Protein product: CASSETGYPNTEAFF.

This clonotype was recorded at least ten times. The V gene is TRBV5-1, the J gene TRBJ1-1; D is undetermined. The germline V and J ends were trimmed by 4 bases and 0 bases, with 10 bases remaining between them. This CDR3 has 14 amino acids. In germline, CDR1 is SGHRS, CDR2 YFSETQ. The CDR3 region is CASSGSTLNTEAFF. CDR3 sequence (DNA): TGCGCCAGCAGCGGAAGTACTTTGAACACTGAAGCTTTCTTT.

In this sample, this clonotype turned up many times. The DNA of the CDR3 is TGTGCCAGTAGGCCAGGCGGTGATTATGGCTACACCTTC. This translates into CASRPGGDYGYTF. The rearrangement links TRBV19 to TRBJ1-2; D gene uncertain. V was trimmed by 6 bases and J by 5 bases, leaving 13 bases between them. CDR3 length: 13 residues. From germline, CDR1 is LNHDA and CDR2 SQIVND (reference sequence).

This clonotype was seen many times. The chain links TRBV29-1 to TRBJ2-2; TRBD2 is a possible D gene (5 bases). V gave up 7 bases and J gave up 8 bases, with 14 bases separating them. This CDR3 comprises 12 residues. CDR1 and CDR2 (germline): SQVTM, ANQGSEA. For the CDR3, the DNA is TGCAGCGGTCACTCCGGGGTAGGGGAGCTGTTTTTT. Encoded protein: CSGHSGVGELFF.

The chain joins TRBV7-7 to TRBJ2-5; 13 nucleotides agree with TRBD2. Trimming removed 5 bases from V and 5 bases from J; junction bases left unmatched: 11. The CDR3 runs to 17 residues. From germline, CDR1 is SSHAT and CDR2 FNYEAQ (reference sequence). The chain's CDR3 is CASSTSLLAGGGETQYF. The CDR3 nucleotides read TGTGCCAGCAGCACTAGCCTACTAGCGGGGGGGGGGGAGACCCAGTACTTC. Combining the CDR3 with reference TRBV7-7 and TRBJ2-5 gives the whole variable domain GAGVSQSPRYKVTKRGQDVTLRCDPISSHATLYWYQQALGQGPEFLTYFNYEAQPDKSGLPSDRFSAERPEGSISTLTIQRTEQRDSAMYRCASSTSLLAGGGETQYFGPGTRLLVL.

The rearrangement joins TRBV6-5 to TRBJ2-2; D gene unclear. The CDR3 runs to 16 residues. The germline V and J ends were trimmed by 6 bases and 0 bases, with 14 bases remaining between them. CDR1 MNHEY and CDR2 SVGAGI come from the germline V gene. Written as DNA, the CDR3 is TGTGCCAGCAGCCCACTTTTCTCCGCGAACACCGGGGAGCTGTTTTTT. Residues: CASSPLFSANTGELFF.

This clonotype was picked up many times. The gene calls are TRBV19 and TRBJ1-5; 8 bases are shared with TRBD1. Germline trimming cut 11 bases from V and 3 bases from J; bases unmatched to any gene: 9. The germline V gene has CDR1 LNHDA and CDR2 SQIVND (reference sequence). This CDR3 region has 14 residues. The CDR3 sequence is CAVTTGVDNQPQHF. The DNA of the CDR3 is TGTGCCGTGACGACAGGGGTGGACAATCAGCCCCAGCATTTT. Full variable domain (outside the CDR3, taken from reference TRBV19 and TRBJ1-5): DGGITQSPKYLFRKEGQNVTLSCEQNLNHDAMYWYRQDPGQGLRLIYYSQIVNDFQKGDIAEGYSVSREKKESFPLTVTSAQKNPTAFYLCAVTTGVDNQPQHFGDGTRLSIL.

J is TRBJ2-7 and V is TRBV2; the match to TRBD2 covers 7 bases. CDR3 length equals 13 residues. With 3 bases clipped from V and 5 bases from J, the junction kept 4 bases outside the gene matches. Germline-derived CDR1 and CDR2 are SNHLY and FYNNEI. The CDR3: CASSEGGSHEQYF. CDR3 DNA: TGTGCCAGCAGTGAGGGAGGGAGCCACGAGCAGTACTTC.

The chain couples TRBV7-9 to TRBJ2-7, with 14 bases that match TRBD2. CDR1 SEHNR and CDR2 FQNEAQ come from the germline V gene (reference sequence). The J segment lost 4 bases and the V segment lost 5 bases, leaving 10 bases of the junction unmatched. This CDR3 region has 17 residues. CDR3: CASSKLPGLAGVYEQYF. The CDR3 nucleotides are TGTGCCAGCAGCAAACTACCGGGACTAGCGGGGGTATACGAGCAGTACTTC.

This clonotype has a handful of counts. V gene TRBV7-2 combines with J gene TRBJ2-2; no firm D call. Trimming left V 4 bases short and J 7 bases short, with 16 bases between. The CDR3 is 15 residues long. Germline-derived CDR1 and CDR2 are SGHTA and FQGNSA. CDR3 DNA: TGTGCCAGCAGCTCGAAACAGACAAGTTACGGGGAGCTGTTTTTT. This encodes CASSSKQTSYGELFF.

The V gene is TRBV5-8, the J gene TRBJ2-2; TRBD1 agrees at 8 bases. Germline V gives CDR1 SGHTS, CDR2 YDEGEE. Trimming at V came to 1 base and at J to 1 base, leaving 6 bases not matched to a gene. The CDR3 covers 17 residues. In DNA form, the CDR3 reads TGTGCCAGCAGCTTGCCGTCCGGACAGGGGAACACCGGGGAGCTGTTTTTT. Amino acid sequence: CASSLPSGQGNTGELFF.

Ten or more counts support this clonotype. The chain carries TRBV6-5 and TRBJ2-6; TRBD1 might be the D (6 bases). V lost 4 bases to trimming and J lost 1 base, with 11 bases between them. The CDR3 extends over 16 amino acids. Germline assignment: CDR1 MNHEY and CDR2 SVGAGI. The CDR3 loop reads CASSSLDRSGANVLTF. The CDR3 coding sequence is TGTGCCAGCAGTTCTTTAGACAGGTCTGGGGCCAACGTCCTGACTTTC.

Only one count was recorded for this clonotype. A much bigger clone sits one base away, suggesting this may be a read error. CDR3 sequence (DNA): TGTGCCAGCAGCCCATCAACCGATCAGCCCCAGCATTTT. This gives the protein CASSPSTDQPQHF. The chain employs TRBV7-9 and TRBJ1-5; D unresolved. The V gene's germline CDR1 is SEHNR and CDR2 FQNEAQ (reference sequence). The CDR3 runs 13 residues. V was cut by 5 bases and J by 5 bases, with 10 bases left in between.

The chain is built from TRBV28 and TRBJ1-6; D might be TRBD1 (5 bases). The CDR3 loop spans 14 amino acids. Germline V gene data show CDR1 as MDHEN and CDR2 as SYDVKM. Trimming pared 3 bases from V and 9 bases from J, leaving 12 bases between. The CDR3 here is CASSLGGERSPLHF. The CDR3 nucleotides read TGTGCCAGCAGTTTGGGAGGGGAACGTTCACCCCTCCACTTT.

This chain uses TRBV10-2 with TRBJ1-2; possible D gene TRBD1, 6 bases. Germline V gives CDR1 WSHSY, CDR2 SAAADI. This CDR3 contains 18 residues. Trimming removed 2 bases from V and 6 bases from J, with 25 bases in between. DNA for the CDR3: TGCGCCAGCAGTGAGCCGGACAGTCCCCCCGCCAGGGACCATGGCTACACCTTC. Amino acids: CASSEPDSPPARDHGYTF.

This clonotype appeared a few times. The rearrangement joins TRBV5-4 to TRBJ2-7; no definite D call. The V gene lost 4 bases and the J gene lost 4 bases, with 12 bases spanning the gap. The CDR3 sequence is 13 residues long. Germline V CDR1 and CDR2: SGHNT, YYREEE (reference sequence). CDR3 in amino acids: CASSRKDQYEQYF. The CDR3 DNA follows: TGTGCCAGCAGCAGAAAAGACCAATACGAGCAGTACTTC. Based on the CDR3 plus reference TRBV5-4 and TRBJ2-7, the full variable domain is ETGVTQSPTHLIKTRGQQVTLRCSSQSGHNTVSWYQQALGQGPQFIFQYYREEENGRGNFPPRFSGLQFPNYSSELNVNALELDDSALYLCASSRKDQYEQYFGPGTRLTVT.

The chain has TRBV10-3 and TRBJ1-4; 7 bases fit TRBD1. The trim removed 10 bases at V and 2 bases at J, leaving 10 bases unmatched. The CDR3 contains 15 residues. CDR1 ENHRY and CDR2 SYGVKD come from the germline V gene. The CDR3 reads CASRQGSNTNEKLFF. DNA for the CDR3: TGTGCCAGCAGACAGGGCAGCAATACTAATGAAAAACTGTTTTTT.

The rearrangement links TRBV7-2 to TRBJ2-7; maybe TRBD2 (5 bases). This CDR3 spans 14 amino acids. V was cut by 4 bases and J by 3 bases, with 13 bases left in between. Germline CDR1 reads SGHTA; CDR2 reads FQGNSA. CDR3 sequence reads: CASSYSLEDYEQYF. CDR3 DNA: TGTGCCAGCAGCTACTCACTAGAGGACTACGAGCAGTACTTC.

This clonotype is a singleton in its sample. The chain carries TRBV28 and TRBJ2-5; no clear D gene. Trimming left V 5 bases short and J 5 bases short, with 9 bases between. The CDR3 runs 12 residues. In germline, CDR1 is MDHEN, CDR2 SYDVKM. CDR3 protein: CASSAPSETQYF. DNA of the CDR3: TGTGCCAGCAGTGCCCCCTCGGAGACCCAGTACTTC.